This TCR beta chain was captured by sequencing in a study of T cell changes during pregnancy in multiple sclerosis (dated by TCRdb to the late 2010s). Study-wide context: In women with multiple sclerosis, the researchers looked at how the T cell repertoire shifted as pregnancy progressed.

Concerning this clone itself: Its specific antigen is unknown. No much larger clone is present one base from it, and per-base qualities are unavailable.

The library was made by the immunoSEQ multiplex PCR assay. Sourced from immuneACCESS, this table was stored by TCRdb with only in-frame sequences that have V and J called. A share of the clones is absent; for the studies checked, an unresolved V gene accounts for under half, and the remainder has no known explanation. This sample gives around 69,000 clones in total; around 94% of them show up just once. The ten largest make up about 1.2% of the sample. From a lookup of the germline V gene, CDR1 and CDR2 are MDHEN and SYDVKM. V lost 5 bases and J lost 4 bases; the stretch between them is 14 bases long. The CDR3 runs 14 amino acids, cysteine and phenylalanine included. The DNA shown is the 42-base CDR3, in frame from base 1.

This sequence originates from a female donor with multiple sclerosis, enrolled in a pregnancy study. Material: peripheral blood, obtained in the third trimester of pregnancy. The receptor chain draws on TRBV28 and TRBJ1-2, with the D gene not confidently named. The DNA sequence is as follows: TGTGCCAGCAGTCCCCCAGGCAATCGCTATGGCTACACCTTC. This translates into CASSPPGNRYGYTF.